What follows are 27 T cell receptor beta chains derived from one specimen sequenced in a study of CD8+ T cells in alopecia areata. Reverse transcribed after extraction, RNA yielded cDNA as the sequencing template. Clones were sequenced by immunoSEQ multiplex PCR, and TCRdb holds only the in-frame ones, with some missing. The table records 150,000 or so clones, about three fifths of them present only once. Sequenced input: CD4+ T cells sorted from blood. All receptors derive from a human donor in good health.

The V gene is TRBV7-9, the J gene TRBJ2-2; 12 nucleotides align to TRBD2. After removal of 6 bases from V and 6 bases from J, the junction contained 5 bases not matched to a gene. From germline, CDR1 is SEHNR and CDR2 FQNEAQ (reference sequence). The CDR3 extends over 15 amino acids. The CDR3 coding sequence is TGTGCCAGCAGTCCCGGACTAGCGGGACCCGGGGAGCTGTTTTTT. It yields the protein CASSPGLAGPGELFF.

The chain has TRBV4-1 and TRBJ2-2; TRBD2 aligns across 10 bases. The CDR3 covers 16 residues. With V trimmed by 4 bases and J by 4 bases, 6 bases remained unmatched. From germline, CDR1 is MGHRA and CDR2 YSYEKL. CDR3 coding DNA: TGCGCCAGCAGCCCACCTAGCGGGAGCAGCACCGGGGAGCTGTTTTTT. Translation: CASSPPSGSSTGELFF.

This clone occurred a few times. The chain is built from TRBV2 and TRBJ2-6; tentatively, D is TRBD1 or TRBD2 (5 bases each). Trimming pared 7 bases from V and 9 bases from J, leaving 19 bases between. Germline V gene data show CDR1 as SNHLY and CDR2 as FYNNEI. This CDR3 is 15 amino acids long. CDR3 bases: TGTGCCAGCACGGACGGCCGAGGGGTTGGCAACGTCCTGACTTTC. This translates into CASTDGRGVGNVLTF.

In DNA form, the CDR3 reads TGCGCCAGCAGCTTGGATTCCCCGGGGCAAAAAACCTACAATGAGCAGTTCTTC. Translating gives CASSLDSPGQKTYNEQFF. This rearrangement joins TRBV5-1 to TRBJ2-1; D may be TRBD1 or TRBD2 (5 bases each). Trimming cost V 0 bases and J 2 bases, with 18 bases left between them. The CDR3 runs to 18 residues. Germline lookup yields CDR1 SGHRS and CDR2 YFSETQ.

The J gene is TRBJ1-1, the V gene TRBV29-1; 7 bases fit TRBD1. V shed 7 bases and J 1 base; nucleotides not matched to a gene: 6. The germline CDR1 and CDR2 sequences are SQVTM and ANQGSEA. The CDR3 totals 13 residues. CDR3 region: CSGYRGPNTEAFF. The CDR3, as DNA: TGCAGCGGCTACAGGGGCCCGAACACTGAAGCTTTCTTT.

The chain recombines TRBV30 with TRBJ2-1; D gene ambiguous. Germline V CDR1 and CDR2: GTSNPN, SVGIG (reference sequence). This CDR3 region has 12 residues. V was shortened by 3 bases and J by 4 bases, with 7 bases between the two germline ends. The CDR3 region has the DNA TGTGCCTGGAGCCCACAGTACAATGAGCAGTTCTTC. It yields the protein CAWSPQYNEQFF.

CDR3 DNA sequence: TGCAGCGTCCTCATCCCTCCGGGGAATCAAGAGACCCAGTACTTC. This encodes CSVLIPPGNQETQYF. The chain combines TRBV29-1 with TRBJ2-5; D possibly corresponds to TRBD2 (5 bases). CDR1 and CDR2 from the germline V gene are SQVTM and ANQGSEA. This CDR3 spans 15 amino acids. V lost 6 bases to trimming and J lost 2 bases, with 19 bases between them.

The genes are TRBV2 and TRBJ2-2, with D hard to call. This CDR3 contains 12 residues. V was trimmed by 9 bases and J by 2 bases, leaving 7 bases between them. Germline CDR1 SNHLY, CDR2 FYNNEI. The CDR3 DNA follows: TGTGCCAGGGGGTCAAACACCGGGGAGCTGTTTTTT. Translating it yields CARGSNTGELFF.

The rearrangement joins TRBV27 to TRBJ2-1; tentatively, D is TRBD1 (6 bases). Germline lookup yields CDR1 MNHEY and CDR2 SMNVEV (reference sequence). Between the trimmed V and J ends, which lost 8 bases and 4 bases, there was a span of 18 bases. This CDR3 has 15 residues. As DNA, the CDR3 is TGTGCCAGCCGCAGGCAGGGGACGCTTTACAATGAGCAGTTCTTC. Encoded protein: CASRRQGTLYNEQFF.

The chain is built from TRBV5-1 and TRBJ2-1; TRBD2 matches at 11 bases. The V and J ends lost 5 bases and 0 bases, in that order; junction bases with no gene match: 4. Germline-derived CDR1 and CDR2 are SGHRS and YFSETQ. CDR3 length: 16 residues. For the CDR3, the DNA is TGCGCCAGCAGGTTAACTAGCGGGAGCTCCTACAATGAGCAGTTCTTC. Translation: CASRLTSGSSYNEQFF.

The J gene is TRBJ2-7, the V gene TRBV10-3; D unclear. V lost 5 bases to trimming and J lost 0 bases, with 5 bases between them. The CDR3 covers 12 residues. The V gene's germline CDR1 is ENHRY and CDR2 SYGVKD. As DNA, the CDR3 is TGTGCCATCAGTAGCAGCTCCTACGAGCAGTACTTC. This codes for CAISSSSYEQYF.

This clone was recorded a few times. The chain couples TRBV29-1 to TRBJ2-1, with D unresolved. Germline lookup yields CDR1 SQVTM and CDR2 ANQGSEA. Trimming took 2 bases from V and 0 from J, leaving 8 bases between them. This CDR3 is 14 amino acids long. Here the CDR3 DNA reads TGCAGCGTTGAACTGACAACCTCCTACAATGAGCAGTTCTTC. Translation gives CSVELTTSYNEQFF.

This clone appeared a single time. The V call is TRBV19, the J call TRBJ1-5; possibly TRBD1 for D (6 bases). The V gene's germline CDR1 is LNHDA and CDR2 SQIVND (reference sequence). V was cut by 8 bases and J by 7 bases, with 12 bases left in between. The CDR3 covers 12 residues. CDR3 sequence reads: CASRGRLQPQHF. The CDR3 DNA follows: TGTGCCAGTCGGGGGCGGCTCCAGCCCCAGCATTTT.

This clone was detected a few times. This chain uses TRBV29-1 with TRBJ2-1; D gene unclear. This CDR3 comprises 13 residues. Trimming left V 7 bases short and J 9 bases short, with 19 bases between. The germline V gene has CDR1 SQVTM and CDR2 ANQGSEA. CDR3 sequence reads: CSGCSSLVGEQFF. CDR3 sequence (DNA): TGCAGCGGCTGCTCTTCCCTCGTGGGTGAGCAGTTCTTC.

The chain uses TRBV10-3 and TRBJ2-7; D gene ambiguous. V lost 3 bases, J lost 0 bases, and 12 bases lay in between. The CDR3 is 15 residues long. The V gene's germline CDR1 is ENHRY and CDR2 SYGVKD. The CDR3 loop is CAISDLGGRSYEQYF. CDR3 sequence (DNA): TGTGCCATCAGTGACTTGGGTGGGCGCTCCTACGAGCAGTACTTC.

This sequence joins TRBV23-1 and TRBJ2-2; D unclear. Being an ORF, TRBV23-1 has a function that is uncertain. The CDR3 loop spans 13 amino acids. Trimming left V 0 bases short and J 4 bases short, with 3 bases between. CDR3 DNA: TGCGCCAGCAGTCAATCTTCCACCGGGGAGCTGTTTTTT. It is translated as CASSQSSTGELFF.

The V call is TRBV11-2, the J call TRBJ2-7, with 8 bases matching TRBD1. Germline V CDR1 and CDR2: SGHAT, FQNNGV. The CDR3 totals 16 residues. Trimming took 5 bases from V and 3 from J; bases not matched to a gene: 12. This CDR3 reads CASSTTKDRGFYEQYF. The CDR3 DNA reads TGTGCCAGCAGCACCACTAAAGACAGGGGATTCTACGAGCAGTACTTC.

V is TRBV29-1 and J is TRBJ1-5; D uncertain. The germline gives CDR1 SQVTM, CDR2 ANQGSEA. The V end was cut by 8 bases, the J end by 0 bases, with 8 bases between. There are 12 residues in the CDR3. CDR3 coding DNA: TGCAGCACAAAAGATAGCAATCAGCCCCAGCATTTT. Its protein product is CSTKDSNQPQHF.

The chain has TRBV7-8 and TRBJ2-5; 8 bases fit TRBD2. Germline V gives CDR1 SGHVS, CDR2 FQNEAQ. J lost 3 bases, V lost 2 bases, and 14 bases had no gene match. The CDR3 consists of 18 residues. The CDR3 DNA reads TGTGCCAGCAGCTTAAAACCCGGTAGCGGGATAGGGAAAGAGACCCAGTACTTC. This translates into CASSLKPGSGIGKETQYF.

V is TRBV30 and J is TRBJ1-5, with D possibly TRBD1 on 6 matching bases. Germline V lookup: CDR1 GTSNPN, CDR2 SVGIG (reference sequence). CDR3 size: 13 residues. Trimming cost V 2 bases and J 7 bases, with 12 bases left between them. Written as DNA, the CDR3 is TGTGCCTGGAGTTTAGGGGGATGGCAGCCCCAGCATTTT. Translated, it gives CAWSLGGWQPQHF.

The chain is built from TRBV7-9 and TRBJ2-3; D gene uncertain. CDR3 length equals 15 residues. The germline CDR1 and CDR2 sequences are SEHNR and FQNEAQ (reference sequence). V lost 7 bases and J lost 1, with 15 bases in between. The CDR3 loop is CASTLKTGRTDTQYF. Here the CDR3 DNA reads TGTGCCAGCACCCTTAAGACGGGCCGCACAGATACGCAGTATTTT.

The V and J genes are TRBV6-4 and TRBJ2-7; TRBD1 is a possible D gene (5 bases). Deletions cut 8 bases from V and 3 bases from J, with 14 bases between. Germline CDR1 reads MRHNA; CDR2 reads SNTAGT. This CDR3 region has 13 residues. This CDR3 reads CASGAGHGYEQYF. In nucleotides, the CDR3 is TGTGCCAGCGGCGCCGGACATGGCTACGAGCAGTACTTC.

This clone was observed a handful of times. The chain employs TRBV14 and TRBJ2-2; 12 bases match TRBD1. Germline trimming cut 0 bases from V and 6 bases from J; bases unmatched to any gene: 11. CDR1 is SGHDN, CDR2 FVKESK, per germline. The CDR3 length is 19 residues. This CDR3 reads CASSQDWGQGALLSGELFF. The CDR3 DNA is TGTGCCAGCAGCCAAGATTGGGGACAGGGGGCCCTTCTATCCGGGGAGCTGTTTTTT.

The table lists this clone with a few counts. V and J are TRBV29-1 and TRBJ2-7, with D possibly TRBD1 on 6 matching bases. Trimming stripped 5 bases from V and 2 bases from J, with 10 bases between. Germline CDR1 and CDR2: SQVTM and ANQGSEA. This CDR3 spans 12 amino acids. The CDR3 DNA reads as TGCAGCGTTTTGACAGGACCCTACGAGCAGTACTTC. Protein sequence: CSVLTGPYEQYF.

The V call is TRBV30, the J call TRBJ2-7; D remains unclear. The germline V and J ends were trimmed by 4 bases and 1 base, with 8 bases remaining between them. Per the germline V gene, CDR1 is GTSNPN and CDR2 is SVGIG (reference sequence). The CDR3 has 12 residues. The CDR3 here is CAWKSQSYEQYF. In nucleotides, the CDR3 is TGTGCCTGGAAATCACAGTCCTACGAGCAGTACTTC.

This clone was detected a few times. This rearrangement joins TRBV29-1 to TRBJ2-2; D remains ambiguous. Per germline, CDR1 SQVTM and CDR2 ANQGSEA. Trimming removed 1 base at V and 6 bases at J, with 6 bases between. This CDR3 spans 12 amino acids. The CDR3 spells CSVEGPAGELFF. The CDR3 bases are TGCAGCGTTGAAGGCCCCGCCGGGGAGCTGTTTTTT.

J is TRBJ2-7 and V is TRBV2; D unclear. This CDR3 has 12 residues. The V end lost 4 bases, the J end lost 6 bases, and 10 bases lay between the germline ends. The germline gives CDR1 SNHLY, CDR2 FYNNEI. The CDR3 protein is CASSVVVGEQYF. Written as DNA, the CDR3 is TGTGCCAGCAGTGTAGTAGTGGGCGAGCAGTACTTC. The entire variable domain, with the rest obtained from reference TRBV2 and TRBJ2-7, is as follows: EPEVTQTPSHQVTQMGQEVILRCVPISNHLYFYWYRQILGQKVEFLVSFYNNEISEKSEIFDDQFSVERPDGSNFTLKIRSTKLEDSAMYFCASSVVVGEQYFGPGTRLTVT.